The 21 T cell receptor beta chains presented below share a single source sample, sequenced in a study of CD8+ T cells in alopecia areata. cDNA reverse transcribed from extracted RNA served as the sequencing template. Produced via immunoSEQ multiplex PCR; TCRdb's table is partial and in-frame only. This sample carries fewer than 200,000 clones, just over 65% of them seen once, and the ten largest clones take about an eighth. The sequencing used CD8+ T cells sorted from blood, collected at week 0. The receptors shown here come from a human donor with alopecia areata.

This sequence joins TRBV29-1 and TRBJ1-1; D not resolved. V was shortened by 8 bases and J by 1 base, with 11 bases between the two germline ends. CDR3 length: 12 residues. Germline-derived CDR1 and CDR2 are SQVTM and ANQGSEA. CDR3 DNA sequence: TGCAGCTTCCGCGCAGGGAACACTGAAGCTTTCTTT. It yields the protein CSFRAGNTEAFF.

V usage is TRBV6-5 and J usage is TRBJ2-3, with 8 bases aligning to TRBD2. Trimming removed 8 bases from V and 6 bases from J; junction bases left unmatched: 10. Germline V gives CDR1 MNHEY, CDR2 SVGAGI. This CDR3 spans 14 amino acids. The CDR3 sequence: CASSLGSGADTQYF. The CDR3 DNA reads TGTGCCAGCTCTCTGGGTAGCGGGGCCGATACGCAGTATTTT.

The rearrangement uses TRBV14 and TRBJ2-3; no firm D call. With 1 base removed from V and 2 bases from J, the gap between germline ends came to 10 bases. Germline V gene lookup returns CDR1 SGHDN and CDR2 FVKESK. This CDR3 has 15 amino acids. In DNA, the CDR3 is TGTGCCAGCAGCCAAGCACTGTCCCTCACAGATACGCAGTATTTT. Translated, it gives CASSQALSLTDTQYF. Full variable domain (remainder filled in from reference TRBV14 and TRBJ2-3): EAGVTQFPSHSVIEKGQTVTLRCDPISGHDNLYWYRRVMGKEIKFLLHFVKESKQDESGMPNNRFLAERTGGTYSTLKVQPAELEDSGVYFCASSQALSLTDTQYFGPGTRLTVL.

V gene TRBV4-1 combines with J gene TRBJ2-7, with 8 nucleotides matching TRBD1. Germline CDR1 and CDR2: MGHRA and YSYEKL. This CDR3 contains 15 residues. J was trimmed by 2 bases and V by 4 bases; bases with no gene match: 7. CDR3 residues: CASSPRPTGAYEQYF. In DNA form, the CDR3 reads TGCGCCAGCAGCCCACGGCCGACAGGGGCCTACGAGCAGTACTTC.

This chain uses TRBV5-1 with TRBJ2-7; 7 bases agree with TRBD1. Trimming cost V 4 bases and J 2 bases; bases outside gene matches: 12. This CDR3 is 16 amino acids long. The germline CDR1 and CDR2 sequences are SGHRS and YFSETQ. The CDR3 DNA reads as TGCGCCAGCAGCCCTCCAAGACAGGGTGGCGCCTACGAGCAGTACTTC. Protein sequence: CASSPPRQGGAYEQYF.

The V call is TRBV5-6, the J call TRBJ1-5; D ambiguous. Between the trimmed V and J ends, which lost 4 bases and 10 bases, there was a span of 12 bases. The CDR3 length is 12 residues. Germline V gene lookup returns CDR1 SGHDT and CDR2 YYEEEE. The CDR3 coding sequence is TGTGCCAGCAGCCTGGCGTCCGGACCCCAGCATTTT. Translating gives CASSLASGPQHF. The variable domain in full, with the rest retrieved from reference TRBV5-6 and TRBJ1-5, is DAGVTQSPTHLIKTRGQQVTLRCSPKSGHDTVSWYQQALGQGPQFIFQYYEEEERQRGNFPDRFSGHQFPNYSSELNVNALLLGDSALYLCASSLASGPQHFGDGTRLSIL.

This clone turned up a few times. The chain uses TRBV25-1 and TRBJ1-1, with D uncertain. The germline CDR1 and CDR2 sequences are MGHDK and SYGVNS. The length of the CDR3 is 13 residues. Trimming removed 4 bases from V and 7 bases from J, with 13 bases in between. The CDR3 region has the DNA TGTGCCAGCAGTGCTTCCGAAGAGGGTGAAGCTTTCTTT. Translated, it gives CASSASEEGEAFF.

The V gene is TRBV30, the J gene TRBJ2-7; D gene ambiguous. The germline CDR1 and CDR2 sequences are GTSNPN and SVGIG (reference sequence). V shed 0 bases and J shed 7 bases, with 7 bases lying between them. This CDR3 is built from 11 residues. CDR3 loop: CAWSVSVEQYF. The CDR3 region has the DNA TGTGCCTGGAGTGTATCGGTAGAGCAGTACTTC.

V is TRBV6-1 and J is TRBJ2-5; 7 positions match TRBD1. CDR3 size: 14 residues. Germline V gene lookup returns CDR1 MNHNS and CDR2 SASEGT. Trimming cost V 1 base and J 1 base; bases outside gene matches: 0. This chain's CDR3 is CASSEDRGQETQYF. CDR3 DNA sequence: TGTGCCAGCAGTGAAGACAGGGGCCAAGAGACCCAGTACTTC.

The chain combines TRBV4-2 with TRBJ1-2; D uncertain. The V end lost 0 bases, the J end lost 7 bases, and 6 bases lay between the germline ends. CDR3 length: 12 amino acids. The V gene's germline CDR1 is LGHNA and CDR2 YNFKEQ. CDR3 residues: CASSQDKVGYTF. The CDR3 nucleotides read TGTGCCAGCAGCCAAGATAAGGTTGGCTACACCTTC.

This clone came up once. CDR3 region: CASSLLPRVDVQETQYF. The CDR3 bases are TGTGCCAGCAGCTTACTTCCACGGGTGGACGTCCAAGAGACCCAGTACTTC. The J gene is TRBJ2-5, the V gene TRBV7-9; no definite D call. The CDR3 runs 17 residues. The germline V gene has CDR1 SEHNR and CDR2 FQNEAQ (reference sequence). Deletions cut 2 bases from V and 1 base from J, with 17 bases between.

The chain combines TRBV13 with TRBJ2-7, with D maybe TRBD2 (6 bases). The V end was cut by 4 bases, the J end by 0 bases, with 19 bases between. The CDR3 spans 17 residues. The germline CDR1 and CDR2 sequences are PRHDT and FYEKMQ (reference sequence). In DNA, the CDR3 is TGTGCCAGCAGCTGGAACGGCGGGGAATCGGGCTCCTACGAGCAGTACTTC. Protein sequence: CASSWNGGESGSYEQYF.

CDR3 DNA sequence: TGTGCCAGTAGTATGGCCAGTCCGGGACTAGCGAACACCGGGGAGCTGTTTTTT. Its translation is CASSMASPGLANTGELFF. This chain uses TRBV19 with TRBJ2-2, with 8 bases lining up with TRBD2. Germline loops: CDR1 LNHDA, CDR2 SQIVND (reference sequence). The CDR3 runs 18 residues. Losses at the gene ends were 3 bases for V and 0 bases for J; bases not matched to a gene: 9. The full variable domain, with the rest looked up from reference TRBV19 and TRBJ2-2, is DGGITQSPKYLFRKEGQNVTLSCEQNLNHDAMYWYRQDPGQGLRLIYYSQIVNDFQKGDIAEGYSVSREKKESFPLTVTSAQKNPTAFYLCASSMASPGLANTGELFFGEGSRLTVL.

This clone appeared a few times. This chain links TRBV29-1 with TRBJ2-5; TRBD1 might be the D (7 bases). Trimming shortened V by 3 bases and J by 7 bases, and 27 bases separated the two germline ends. The length of the CDR3 is 17 residues. The germline V gene has CDR1 SQVTM and CDR2 ANQGSEA. The CDR3 is CSVDPGERAGGGWTQYF. The CDR3 DNA sequence: TGCAGCGTTGACCCAGGCGAGCGGGCAGGGGGAGGATGGACCCAGTACTTC.

In DNA form, the CDR3 reads TGCACCAGCAAAGGCAGAAACCTTCGGCGGGAAAAACTGTTTTTT. Translation gives CTSKGRNLRREKLFF. This chain links TRBV1 with TRBJ1-4. TRBV1 is a recognized pseudogene. The CDR3 is made up of 15 amino acids.

This clone was recorded a few times. The gene calls are TRBV5-1 and TRBJ2-7, with D maybe TRBD2 (5 bases). Germline V gene data show CDR1 as SGHRS and CDR2 as YFSETQ. The CDR3 is made up of 16 amino acids. V was pared by 0 bases and J by 2 bases, with 15 bases between. The CDR3 coding sequence is TGCGCCAGCAGCTTGGCCGTACGGGGAGTAGCCTACGAGCAGTACTTC. This gives the protein CASSLAVRGVAYEQYF.

V and J are TRBV19 and TRBJ2-7; D gene unclear. Germline assignment: CDR1 LNHDA and CDR2 SQIVND (reference sequence). The CDR3 contains 11 residues. Trimming took off 4 bases at V and 3 bases at J, with 4 bases between the two ends. The CDR3 DNA sequence: TGTGCCAGTAGTACAGGCTACGAGCAGTACTTC. Its translation: CASSTGYEQYF.

Only a few counts were recorded for this clone. The V call is TRBV4-2, the J call TRBJ2-7, with 9 nucleotides matching TRBD1. The CDR3 extends over 16 amino acids. The ends lost 2 bases at V and 4 bases at J; junction bases unmatched: 9. Germline V CDR1 and CDR2: LGHNA, YNFKEQ. CDR3 nucleotides: TGTGCCAGCAGCCAACGGACAGGGGAGGATTTGTACGAGCAGTACTTC. It codes for CASSQRTGEDLYEQYF.

The chain links TRBV2 to TRBJ1-1; D is undetermined. CDR3 size: 17 residues. The V end lost 4 bases, the J end lost 3 bases, and 21 bases lay between the germline ends. Germline CDR1 is SNHLY and CDR2 is FYNNEI. The CDR3 here is CASSASFFPRGDTEAFF. The CDR3, as DNA: TGTGCCAGCAGTGCTTCCTTCTTTCCTCGGGGAGACACTGAAGCTTTCTTT.

V is TRBV27 and J is TRBJ2-1, with a weak D call TRBD1 (6 bases). Per germline, CDR1 MNHEY and CDR2 SMNVEV (reference sequence). The CDR3 sequence is 12 residues long. V gave up 5 bases and J gave up 10 bases, with 12 bases separating them. The CDR3 is CASSLARGEQFF. As DNA, the CDR3 is TGTGCCAGCAGTCTGGCCAGGGGCGAGCAGTTCTTC.

The chain links TRBV30 to TRBJ2-7; no clear D. CDR3 length: 11 residues. Looked up from germline, CDR1 is GTSNPN and CDR2 is SVGIG (reference sequence). The germline V and J ends were trimmed by 3 bases and 4 bases, with 7 bases remaining between them. The CDR3 here is CAWSPAYEQYF. The CDR3 region has the DNA TGTGCCTGGAGCCCAGCGTACGAGCAGTACTTC. Combining the CDR3 with reference TRBV30 and TRBJ2-7 gives the whole variable domain SQTIHQWPATLVQPVGSPLSLECTVEGTSNPNLYWYRQAAGRGLQLLFYSVGIGQISSEVPQNLSASRPQDRQFILSSKKLLLSDSGFYLCAWSPAYEQYFGPGTRLTVT.